These 20 T cell receptor beta chains originate from one sample sequenced in a study of T cell responses to AZD1222 COVID-19 vaccine. The table came from immunoSEQ multiplex PCR; TCRdb's copy has only in-frame clones and leaves some out. The data hold some 100,000 clones, with 85% to 90% observed a single time. Sequenced material: peripheral blood, taken on day 0 of AZD1222 vaccination. The receptors here all came from an adult in good health.

This clone was seen once. This CDR3 is CASRRDVTEAFF. CDR3 sequence (DNA): TGTGCCAGCAGACGGGATGTCACTGAAGCTTTCTTT. V usage is TRBV27 and J usage is TRBJ1-1; D gene ambiguous. Germline loops: CDR1 MNHEY, CDR2 SMNVEV (reference sequence). V was cut by 6 bases and J by 4 bases, with 9 bases left in between. The CDR3 is made up of 12 amino acids.

The CDR3, as DNA: TGTGCCAGCAGCTTAGTGGGACAGGGGCATTCACCCCTCCACTTT. Its translation: CASSLVGQGHSPLHF. The V gene is TRBV11-3, the J gene TRBJ1-6; 10 nucleotides agree with TRBD1. Germline-derived CDR1 and CDR2 are SGHNT and YENEEA. V shed 1 base and J 8 bases; nucleotides not matched to a gene: 2. The CDR3 contains 15 residues.

The V call is TRBV20-1, the J call TRBJ1-2, with D unresolved. The CDR3 has 11 residues. CDR1 and CDR2 from the germline V gene are DFQATT and SNEGSKA (reference sequence). The V end lost 3 bases, the J end lost 4 bases, and 6 bases lay between the germline ends. In nucleotides, the CDR3 is TGCAGTGCTAGGGGTGGCTATGGCTACACCTTC. Translation: CSARGGYGYTF.

The rearrangement uses TRBV5-4 and TRBJ1-6; D may be TRBD1 (5 bases). Germline V gene lookup returns CDR1 SGHNT and CDR2 YYREEE (reference sequence). The length of the CDR3 is 13 residues. The V end lost 0 bases, the J end lost 11 bases, and 9 bases lay between the germline ends. The CDR3 DNA reads as TGTGCCAGCAGCTTGGGACAGCAACCACCCCTCCACTTT. Its translation: CASSLGQQPPLHF.

CDR3 sequence: CASSQVQRPYEQYF. The CDR3 DNA reads as TGCGCCAGCAGCCAAGTCCAGCGTCCCTACGAGCAGTACTTC. The rearrangement joins TRBV4-1 to TRBJ2-7; D uncertain. CDR3 length equals 14 residues. Per the germline V gene, CDR1 is MGHRA and CDR2 is YSYEKL. Trimming removed 1 base from V and 2 bases from J, with 9 bases in between.

This chain links TRBV5-1 with TRBJ2-5; 8 bases are a match to TRBD1. Unmatched junction bases numbered 20, after V lost 3 bases and J lost 4 bases. The length of the CDR3 is 19 residues. The germline V gene encodes CDR1 SGHRS and CDR2 YFSETQ. CDR3 sequence: CASSSPKTTGGTWAETQYF. CDR3 sequence (DNA): TGCGCCAGCAGCTCTCCCAAAACTACAGGGGGGACATGGGCAGAGACCCAGTACTTC.

This clone came up once. The rearrangement joins TRBV11-2 to TRBJ1-5; the D gene is possibly TRBD1 (6 bases). The V gene lost 5 bases and the J gene lost 7 bases, with 15 bases spanning the gap. The germline CDR1 and CDR2 sequences are SGHAT and FQNNGV. There are 14 residues in the CDR3. CDR3: CASSQGGFLQPQHF. The CDR3 nucleotides read TGTGCCAGCAGCCAAGGGGGTTTTCTGCAGCCCCAGCATTTT.

J is TRBJ2-7 and V is TRBV5-1; D is unresolved. The germline CDR1 and CDR2 sequences are SGHRS and YFSETQ. This CDR3 spans 13 amino acids. V lost 7 bases, J lost 2 bases, and 13 bases lay in between. The CDR3 nucleotides are TGCGCCAGCTCCCGGTCGGATGCCTACGAGCAGTACTTC. Translating it yields CASSRSDAYEQYF.

The chain recombines TRBV27 with TRBJ1-1; D might be TRBD1 (5 bases). Germline V gives CDR1 MNHEY, CDR2 SMNVEV (reference sequence). The V end lost 8 bases, the J end lost 5 bases, and 27 bases lay between the germline ends. The CDR3 totals 17 residues. CDR3: CASLSPRGRLKGTEAFF. The CDR3 DNA sequence: TGTGCCAGCCTATCCCCCCGGGGCAGATTGAAGGGAACTGAAGCTTTCTTT.

The rearrangement uses TRBV27 and TRBJ2-2; 8 bases fit TRBD1. Germline assignment: CDR1 MNHEY and CDR2 SMNVEV (reference sequence). CDR3 size: 15 residues. V shed 6 bases, J shed 6 bases, and the junction held 9 bases outside the gene matches. The CDR3 DNA follows: TGTGCCAGCAGCCTCAGGGGGCCCGTTCCCGGGGAGCTGTTTTTT. Translating gives CASSLRGPVPGELFF.

The rearrangement uses TRBV28 and TRBJ1-1; a possible D gene is TRBD1 (6 bases). V was shortened by 6 bases and J by 5 bases, with 16 bases between the two germline ends. The CDR3 length is 14 residues. Per the germline V gene, CDR1 is MDHEN and CDR2 is SYDVKM. Here the CDR3 reads CASSLPQGRTEAFF. The CDR3 region has the DNA TGTGCCAGCAGCCTACCGCAGGGGAGGACTGAAGCTTTCTTT.

The chain recombines TRBV6-4 with TRBJ1-3, with 9 bases aligning to TRBD1. V was clipped by 6 bases and J by 8 bases; unmatched bases: 5. CDR1 is MRHNA and CDR2 is SNTAGT in the germline V gene. CDR3 length: 13 residues. The CDR3 reads CASRGTGRHTIYF. The DNA of the CDR3 is TGTGCCAGCAGGGGGACAGGGAGACACACCATATATTTT.

The chain joins TRBV6-5 to TRBJ2-7; 9 bases map to TRBD2. Germline V lookup: CDR1 MNHEY, CDR2 SVGAGI. Trimming cost V 0 bases and J 3 bases; bases outside gene matches: 3. The CDR3 runs 15 residues. The CDR3 region is CASSYSLAGIYEQYF. CDR3 DNA sequence: TGTGCCAGCAGTTACTCCCTAGCGGGGATCTACGAGCAGTACTTC.

Remarks on this clone: This sample also contains other DNA sequences that code for the same CDR3. The V gene is TRBV7-8, the J gene TRBJ1-1, with D perhaps TRBD1 (6 bases). V gave up 1 base and J gave up 8 bases, with 17 bases separating them. Per the germline V gene, CDR1 is SGHVS and CDR2 is FQNEAQ. This CDR3 is 15 amino acids long. In DNA form, the CDR3 reads TGTGCCAGCAGCTTAGGTCGGGGGGGAGACAGGGAAGCTTTCTTT. It specifies CASSLGRGGDREAFF. The variable domain in full, completed from reference TRBV7-8 and TRBJ1-1, reads GAGVSQSPRYKVAKRGQDVALRCDPISGHVSLFWYQQALGQGPEFLTYFQNEAQLDKSGLPSDRFFAERPEGSVSTLKIQRTQQEDSAVYLCASSLGRGGDREAFFGQGTRLTVV.

The rearrangement uses TRBV6-1 and TRBJ1-2; tentative D call: TRBD1 (6 bases). Germline V gives CDR1 MNHNS, CDR2 SASEGT. Trimming stripped 1 base from V and 3 bases from J, with 9 bases between. The CDR3 contains 14 residues. CDR3 sequence reads: CASSEVQGYYGYTF. Here the CDR3 DNA reads TGTGCCAGCAGTGAAGTACAGGGCTACTATGGCTACACCTTC.

This clone was found a few times. Distinct nucleotide sequences in the sample also encode this CDR3. The rearrangement links TRBV18 to TRBJ2-3; 10 positions match TRBD2. The CDR3 sequence is 16 residues long. The junction had 6 bases not matched to a gene; V was cut back by 3 bases and J by 3 bases. Germline V gene sequence: CDR1 KGHSH, CDR2 LQKENI. CDR3: CASSPRLAGGTDTQYF. DNA for the CDR3: TGTGCCAGCTCACCGCGACTAGCGGGCGGTACAGATACGCAGTATTTT.

The chain couples TRBV3-1 (or the pseudogene TRBV3-2) to TRBJ1-6; the D gene is possibly TRBD1 (6 bases). Looked up from germline, CDR1 is LGHDT and CDR2 is YNNKEL (reference sequence). The germline V and J ends were trimmed by 4 bases and 5 bases, with 9 bases remaining between them. The CDR3 sequence is 14 residues long. CDR3 sequence (DNA): TGTGCCAGCAGCCCACACAGGGATAATTCACCCCTCCACTTT. Its protein product is CASSPHRDNSPLHF.

This clone rates as medium-sized. The V gene is TRBV5-1, the J gene TRBJ2-1; D possibly corresponds to TRBD2 (6 bases). Per the germline V gene, CDR1 is SGHRS and CDR2 is YFSETQ. The CDR3 extends over 15 amino acids. V was clipped by 1 base and J by 3 bases, with 11 bases between them. CDR3 sequence: CASSLTDYLYNEQFF. The CDR3, as DNA: TGCGCCAGCAGCTTGACGGACTACCTCTACAATGAGCAGTTCTTC.

CDR3 region: CASSIPTGGTEAFF. In DNA form, the CDR3 reads TGTGCCAGTAGTATCCCGACGGGAGGGACTGAAGCTTTCTTT. This chain uses TRBV19 with TRBJ1-1, with unresolved D. V lost 3 bases, J lost 5 bases, and 13 bases lay in between. The germline gives CDR1 LNHDA, CDR2 SQIVND (reference sequence). There are 14 residues in the CDR3. Combining the CDR3 with reference TRBV19 and TRBJ1-1 gives the whole variable domain DGGITQSPKYLFRKEGQNVTLSCEQNLNHDAMYWYRQDPGQGLRLIYYSQIVNDFQKGDIAEGYSVSREKKESFPLTVTSAQKNPTAFYLCASSIPTGGTEAFFGQGTRLTVV.

The rearrangement joins TRBV9 to TRBJ2-1; 8 bases agree with TRBD2. CDR1 SGDLS and CDR2 YYNGEE come from the germline V gene. This CDR3 is built from 16 residues. J gave up 7 bases and V 0 bases, and 9 bases lay outside the gene matches. CDR3 bases: TGTGCCAGCAGCGTAGGGGGGGAAGCGGGAGTGAATGAGCAGTTCTTC. This codes for CASSVGGEAGVNEQFF.